The TCR beta chain described here comes from a study of CD8 T cells in ankylosing spondylitis. CDR3 size: 16 residues. The trim removed 4 bases at V and 4 bases at J, leaving 9 bases unmatched. Per germline, CDR1 MNHEY and CDR2 SVGAGI. A word on this clonotype: Its specificity is not known.

In making TCR beta libraries, quantitative 5'-RACE with molecular barcodes was used. Using its own MiXCR run on the 5' RACE reads, TCRdb lists one record per CDR3 protein. The sample records a few hundred thousand distinct CDR3 sequences, approximately 22% being singletons. Overall study findings and caveats: Some of these motif variants have turned up before, in reports on reactive arthritis synovial fluid and blood. CD8+ cells made up the disease-linked clones, which were relatively rare in peripheral blood. Reportedly, significant enrichment of disease-linked clones occurred in matched ankylosing spondylitis synovial fluid.

The rearrangement links TRBV6-5 to TRBJ2-3; TRBD1 aligns across 9 bases. The clonotype comes from a male donor with ankylosing spondylitis or in good health (not recorded which). Sequenced: blood, either unsorted or a sorted T cell fraction (not recorded which). The CDR3: CASSWGTGRGADTQYF. The CDR3, as DNA: TGTGCCAGCAGTTGGGGGACAGGGCGCGGGGCAGATACGCAGTATTTT.